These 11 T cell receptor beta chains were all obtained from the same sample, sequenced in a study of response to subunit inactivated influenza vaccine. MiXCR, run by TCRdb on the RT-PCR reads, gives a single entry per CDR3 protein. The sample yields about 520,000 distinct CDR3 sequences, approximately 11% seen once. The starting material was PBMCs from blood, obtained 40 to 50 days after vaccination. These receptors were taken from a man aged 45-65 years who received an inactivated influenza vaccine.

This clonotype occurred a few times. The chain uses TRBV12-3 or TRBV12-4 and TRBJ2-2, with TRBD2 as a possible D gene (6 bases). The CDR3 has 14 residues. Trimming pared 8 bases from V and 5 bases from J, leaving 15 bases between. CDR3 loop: CASGWGVKTGELFF. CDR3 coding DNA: TGTGCCAGCGGCTGGGGGGTAAAAACCGGGGAGCTGTTTTTT.

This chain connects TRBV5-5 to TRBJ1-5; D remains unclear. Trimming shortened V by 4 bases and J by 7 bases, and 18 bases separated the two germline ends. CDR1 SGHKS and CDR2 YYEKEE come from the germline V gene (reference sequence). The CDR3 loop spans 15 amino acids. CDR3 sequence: CASSATYYRSQPQHF. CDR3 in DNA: TGTGCCAGCAGCGCCACTTACTATCGAAGCCAGCCCCAGCATTTT.

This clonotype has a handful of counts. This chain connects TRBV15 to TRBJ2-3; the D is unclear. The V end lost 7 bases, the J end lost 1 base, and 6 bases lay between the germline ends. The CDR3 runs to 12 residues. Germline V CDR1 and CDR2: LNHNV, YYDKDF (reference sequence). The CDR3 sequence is CATTDGTDTQYF. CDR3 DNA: TGTGCCACCACTGACGGCACAGATACGCAGTATTTT.

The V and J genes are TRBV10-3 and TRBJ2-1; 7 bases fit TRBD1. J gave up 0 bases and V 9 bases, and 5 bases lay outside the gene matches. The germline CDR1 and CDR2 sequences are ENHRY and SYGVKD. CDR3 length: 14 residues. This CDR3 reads CAITRGSSYNEQFF. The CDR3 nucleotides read TGTGCCATTACCAGGGGGAGCTCCTACAATGAGCAGTTCTTC.

Here the CDR3 DNA reads TGTGCCACCAGCAGCGAACCACAGGGAGTCCAGACCCAGTACTTC. As protein: CATSSEPQGVQTQYF. The V gene is TRBV15, the J gene TRBJ2-5, with D possibly matching TRBD1 (6 bases). The CDR3 spans 15 residues. Germline CDR1 is LNHNV and CDR2 is YYDKDF (reference sequence). V was cut by 3 bases and J by 6 bases, with 17 bases left in between.

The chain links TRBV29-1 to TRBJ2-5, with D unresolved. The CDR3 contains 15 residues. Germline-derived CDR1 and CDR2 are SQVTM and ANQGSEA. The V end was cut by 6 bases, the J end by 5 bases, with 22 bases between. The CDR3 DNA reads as TGCAGCGTGGCAGTTGGAAACGCCGGGTGGGAGACCCAGTACTTC. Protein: CSVAVGNAGWETQYF.

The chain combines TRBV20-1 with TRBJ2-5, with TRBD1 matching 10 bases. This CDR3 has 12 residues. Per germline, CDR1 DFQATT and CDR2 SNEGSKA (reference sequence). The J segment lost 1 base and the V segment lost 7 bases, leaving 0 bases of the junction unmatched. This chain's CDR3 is CSGDRGQETQYF. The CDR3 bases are TGCAGTGGGGACAGGGGCCAAGAGACCCAGTACTTC.

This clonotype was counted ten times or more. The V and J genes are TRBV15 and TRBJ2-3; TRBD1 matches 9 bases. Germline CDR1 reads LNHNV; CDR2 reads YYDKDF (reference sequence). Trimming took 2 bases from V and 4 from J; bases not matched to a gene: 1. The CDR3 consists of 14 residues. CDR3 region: CATSRRTGADTQYF. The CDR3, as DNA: TGTGCCACCAGCAGACGGACAGGGGCAGATACGCAGTATTTT.

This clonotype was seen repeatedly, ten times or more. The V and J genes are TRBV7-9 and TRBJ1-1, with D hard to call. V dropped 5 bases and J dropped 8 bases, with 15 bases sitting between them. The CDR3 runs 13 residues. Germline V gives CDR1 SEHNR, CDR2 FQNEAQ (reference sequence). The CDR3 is CASSPKTEFEAFF. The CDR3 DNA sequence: TGTGCCAGCAGCCCCAAGACTGAGTTCGAAGCTTTCTTT.

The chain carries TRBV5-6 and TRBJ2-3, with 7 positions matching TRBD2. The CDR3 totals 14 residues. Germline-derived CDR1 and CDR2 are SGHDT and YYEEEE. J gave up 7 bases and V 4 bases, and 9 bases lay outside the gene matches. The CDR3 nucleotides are TGTGCCAGCAGCCTCCAGGGCGGGAGAAATACGCAGTATTTT. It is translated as CASSLQGGRNTQYF.

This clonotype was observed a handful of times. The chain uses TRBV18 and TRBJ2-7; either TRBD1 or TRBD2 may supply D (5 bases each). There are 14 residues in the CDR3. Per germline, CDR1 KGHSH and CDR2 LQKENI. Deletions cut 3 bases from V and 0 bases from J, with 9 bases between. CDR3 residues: CASSPWGTSYEQYF. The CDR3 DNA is TGTGCCAGCTCACCGTGGGGGACCTCCTACGAGCAGTACTTC. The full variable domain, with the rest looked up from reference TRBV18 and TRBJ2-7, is NAGVMQNPRHLVRRRGQEARLRCSPMKGHSHVYWYRQLPEEGLKFMVYLQKENIIDESGMPKERFSAEFPKEGPSILRIQQVVRGDSAAYFCASSPWGTSYEQYFGPGTRLTVT.